The 32 T cell receptor beta chains below were found in one sample sequenced in a study of cytomegalovirus exposure and HLA in healthy donors (dated by TCRdb to 2015 to 2018). Library preparation used the immunoSEQ multiplex PCR assay. For the multiplex PCR, a mixture combining 60 forward primers for TCR Vbeta segments and 13 reverse primers for TCR Jbeta segments was used. The source is immuneACCESS, and TCRdb retained only in-frame sequences with V and J called. Part of the clones is not carried over; for the studies checked, unresolved V genes explain less than half of this, and the remainder is unexplained. The sample data list some 180,000 clones, and 65% to 80% of these were observed just once. The ten top clones hold around 4.8% of the sample. Sequencing was done on a sample of PBMCs. The receptors were sampled from a woman aged 25 to 39 in good health and CMV-seropositive.

Turning to this clone: Mismatch with germline at one junction end may stem from a read error. The V and J genes are TRBV5-1 and TRBJ1-5; D perhaps matches TRBD1 (6 bases). Looked up from germline, CDR1 is SGHRS and CDR2 is YFSETQ. This CDR3 has 15 amino acids. CDR3 region: CASRYVGGRKQPQHF. The CDR3 nucleotides are TGCGCCAGCAGATATGTCGGGGGGCGCAAACAGCCCCAGCATTTT.

The chain carries TRBV7-8 and TRBJ2-1; tentative D call: TRBD1 (6 bases). The CDR3 length is 18 residues. Between the trimmed V and J ends, which lost 2 bases and 2 bases, there was a span of 19 bases. Germline loops: CDR1 SGHVS, CDR2 FQNEAQ. For the CDR3, the DNA is TGTGCCAGCAGCTTATCGGGCTTCGGGACACTAACCTACAATGAGCAGTTCTTC. The encoded protein is CASSLSGFGTLTYNEQFF.

The chain has TRBV25-1 and TRBJ1-5; tentatively, D is TRBD1 (6 bases). V gave up 6 bases and J gave up 1 base, with 10 bases separating them. CDR1 MGHDK and CDR2 SYGVNS come from the germline V gene. This CDR3 comprises 14 residues. CDR3 sequence (DNA): TGTGCCAGCAGAGGGGGTGGGAGCAATCAGCCCCAGCATTTT. Protein sequence: CASRGGGSNQPQHF.

CDR3 amino acids: CASSQDRRQGNYNSPLHF. The CDR3 DNA follows: TGCGCCAGCAGCCAAGATAGGCGACAGGGAAATTATAATTCACCCCTCCACTTT. V is TRBV4-3 and J is TRBJ1-6; 7 bases fit TRBD1. The germline gives CDR1 LGHNA, CDR2 YSLEER. The CDR3 is 18 residues long. Trimming took 0 bases from V and 4 from J; bases not matched to a gene: 9.

This clone has only a few counts. The J gene is TRBJ1-4, the V gene TRBV11-2, with D possibly being TRBD1 (6 bases). Germline V gene lookup returns CDR1 SGHAT and CDR2 FQNNGV. Trimming took 5 bases from V and 11 from J, leaving 21 bases between them. This CDR3 has 15 residues. CDR3 sequence (DNA): TGTGCCAGCAGCGGAGGACAGCGGGACCCTTTGAAACTGTTTTTT. It encodes CASSGGQRDPLKLFF.

The chain uses TRBV18 and TRBJ1-3, with D possibly TRBD1 on 5 matching bases. V was pared by 1 base and J by 2 bases, with 9 bases between. The CDR3 contains 15 residues. Germline lookup yields CDR1 KGHSH and CDR2 LQKENI. CDR3 sequence: CASSPRGTTGNTIYF. As DNA, the CDR3 is TGTGCCAGCTCACCACGTGGGACTACTGGAAACACCATATATTTT. Looking up the rest from reference TRBV18 and TRBJ1-3 gives the full variable domain: NAGVMQNPRHLVRRRGQEARLRCSPMKGHSHVYWYRQLPEEGLKFMVYLQKENIIDESGMPKERFSAEFPKEGPSILRIQQVVRGDSAAYFCASSPRGTTGNTIYFGEGSWLTVV.

The V call is TRBV4-3, the J call TRBJ2-1; tentative D call: TRBD2 (5 bases). Germline CDR1 LGHNA, CDR2 YSLEER. CDR3 length: 15 residues. V lost 8 bases and J lost 0, with 14 bases in between. CDR3 sequence reads: CASRVLGSSYNEQFF. CDR3 nucleotides: TGCGCCAGCCGGGTTCTGGGGAGCTCCTACAATGAGCAGTTCTTC.

The rearrangement links TRBV2 to TRBJ1-5, with D perhaps matching TRBD1 (6 bases). Trimming cost V 7 bases and J 0 bases, with 13 bases left between them. The germline CDR1 and CDR2 sequences are SNHLY and FYNNEI. The CDR3 runs 15 residues. The CDR3 region is CASTAGQFSNQPQHF. For the CDR3, the DNA is TGTGCCAGCACCGCCGGACAGTTTAGCAATCAGCCCCAGCATTTT.

The V call is TRBV7-7, the J call TRBJ2-2, with 15 positions matching TRBD2. Losses at the gene ends were 3 bases for V and 4 bases for J; bases not matched to a gene: 18. There are 22 residues in the CDR3. Germline-derived CDR1 and CDR2 are SSHAT and FNYEAQ (reference sequence). The CDR3 loop is CASSFPRGQGLAGGPGTGELFF. The CDR3 DNA reads TGTGCCAGCAGCTTCCCGCGGGGGCAAGGACTAGCGGGAGGGCCGGGCACCGGGGAGCTGTTTTTT. The whole variable domain, remainder taken from reference TRBV7-7 and TRBJ2-2, is GAGVSQSPRYKVTKRGQDVTLRCDPISSHATLYWYQQALGQGPEFLTYFNYEAQPDKSGLPSDRFSAERPEGSISTLTIQRTEQRDSAMYRCASSFPRGQGLAGGPGTGELFFGEGSRLTVL.

The J gene is TRBJ1-1, the V gene TRBV27; D is ambiguous. CDR1 and CDR2 (germline): MNHEY, SMNVEV (reference sequence). This CDR3 spans 13 amino acids. Trimming took off 6 bases at V and 1 base at J, with 9 bases between the two ends. The CDR3 sequence: CASRGRGNTEAFF. DNA of the CDR3: TGTGCCAGCAGGGGCCGGGGGAACACTGAAGCTTTCTTT.

The chain links TRBV29-1 to TRBJ1-2; a weak D match, TRBD1 (5 bases). The CDR3 sequence is 12 residues long. With 7 bases removed from V and 4 bases from J, the gap between germline ends came to 13 bases. Per germline, CDR1 SQVTM and CDR2 ANQGSEA. The CDR3 region is CSAADSRYGYTF. For the CDR3, the DNA is TGCAGCGCCGCCGACAGCCGCTATGGCTACACCTTC.

This clone was detected once. The chain recombines TRBV6-1 with TRBJ2-5, with 11 bases lining up with TRBD2. Germline CDR1 reads MNHNS; CDR2 reads SASEGT. J lost 5 bases, V lost 6 bases, and 8 bases had no gene match. This CDR3 contains 15 residues. For the CDR3, the DNA is TGTGCCAGCAGCTGGACTAGCGGGTCCGGTGAGACCCAGTACTTC. This codes for CASSWTSGSGETQYF.

The V and J genes are TRBV7-2 and TRBJ2-3; D remains ambiguous. The V end was cut by 8 bases, the J end by 2 bases, with 14 bases between. Germline CDR1 is SGHTA and CDR2 is FQGNSA. The CDR3 runs 14 residues. This CDR3 reads CASLRSVSTDTQYF. CDR3 bases: TGTGCCAGCCTCCGGTCGGTGTCCACAGATACGCAGTATTTT.

This chain uses TRBV6-6 with TRBJ1-2; 11 nucleotides match TRBD1. Germline V CDR1 and CDR2: MNHNY, SVGAGI (reference sequence). CDR3 length: 14 residues. The trim removed 6 bases at V and 2 bases at J, leaving 2 bases unmatched. The CDR3 sequence: CASSWDRGNYGYTF. Written as DNA, the CDR3 is TGTGCCAGCAGCTGGGACAGGGGGAACTATGGCTACACCTTC.

The chain combines TRBV6-4 with TRBJ1-2; D is uncertain. Trimming left V 6 bases short and J 6 bases short, with 8 bases between. The CDR3 has 11 residues. Germline V gives CDR1 MRHNA, CDR2 SNTAGT. The CDR3 loop is CASRGLNGYTF. The CDR3 DNA is TGTGCCAGCAGAGGACTGAATGGCTACACCTTC.

The chain carries TRBV6-5 and TRBJ1-1, with D perhaps matching TRBD1 (6 bases). Trimming cost V 2 bases and J 4 bases, with 17 bases left between them. The germline CDR1 and CDR2 sequences are MNHEY and SVGAGI. This CDR3 region has 16 residues. This CDR3 is CASSYLQGKTSTEAFF. In DNA form, the CDR3 reads TGTGCCAGCAGTTACCTTCAGGGGAAGACGAGCACTGAAGCTTTCTTT.

This chain links TRBV7-9 with TRBJ1-3; 7 bases are shared with TRBD1. The CDR3 covers 16 residues. Germline loops: CDR1 SEHNR, CDR2 FQNEAQ (reference sequence). Trimming cost V 7 bases and J 4 bases; bases outside gene matches: 13. CDR3 residues: CASTFPSTGNGNTIYF. The CDR3 nucleotides read TGTGCCAGCACTTTCCCGTCGACAGGGAACGGAAACACCATATATTTT.

The rearrangement joins TRBV5-8 to TRBJ2-5; possibly TRBD2 for D (5 bases). CDR1 and CDR2 (germline): SGHTS, YDEGEE. CDR3 length: 14 amino acids. Between the trimmed V and J ends, which lost 4 bases and 4 bases, there was a span of 14 bases. Here the CDR3 reads CASSPRTRSETQYF. In DNA, the CDR3 is TGTGCCAGCAGCCCCCGTACTAGGTCAGAGACCCAGTACTTC.

V is TRBV11-3 and J is TRBJ2-5; possibly TRBD2 for D (6 bases). Germline CDR1 and CDR2: SGHNT and YENEEA. The CDR3 is made up of 15 amino acids. Trimming removed 5 bases at V and 5 bases at J, with 18 bases between. CDR3 nucleotide sequence: TGTGCCAGCAGCCTATCCGGACGGGAGCGGGAGACCCAGTACTTC. It codes for CASSLSGRERETQYF. The variable domain in full, completed from reference TRBV11-3 and TRBJ2-5, reads EAGVVQSPRYKIIEKKQPVAFWCNPISGHNTLYWYLQNLGQGPELLIRYENEEAVDDSQLPKDRFSAERLKGVDSTLKIQPAELGDSAVYLCASSLSGRERETQYFGPGTRLLVL.

This sequence joins TRBV5-1 and TRBJ2-3, with 7 bases fitting TRBD1. This CDR3 contains 15 residues. Losses at the gene ends were 4 bases for V and 2 bases for J; bases not matched to a gene: 7. The germline CDR1 and CDR2 sequences are SGHRS and YFSETQ. The CDR3, as DNA: TGCGCCAGCAGCATAACAGGGGACATCACAGATACGCAGTATTTT. It specifies CASSITGDITDTQYF.

This clone was counted between two and nine times. The CDR3 DNA sequence: TGTGCCAGCAGTTTACGACAGGGTAAATTCTCCTACAATGAGCAGTTCTTC. It yields the protein CASSLRQGKFSYNEQFF. V and J are TRBV27 and TRBJ2-1; TRBD1 matches 7 bases. The V gene end was trimmed by 2 bases and the J gene end by 0 bases; junction bases not matched to a gene: 7. Germline CDR1 reads MNHEY; CDR2 reads SMNVEV (reference sequence). The CDR3 runs to 17 residues.

The rearrangement links TRBV11-2 to TRBJ2-7, with a possible D match to TRBD2 (5 bases). With 1 base removed from V and 5 bases from J, the gap between germline ends came to 12 bases. Looked up from germline, CDR1 is SGHAT and CDR2 is FQNNGV. This CDR3 contains 14 residues. As DNA, the CDR3 is TGTGCCAGCAGCTTAGCAGCTGGGAGCGACGAGCAGTACTTC. It encodes CASSLAAGSDEQYF.

In this sample, this clone turned up a few times. The rearrangement uses TRBV5-1 and TRBJ2-5; weak D call: TRBD1 (6 bases). The ends were cut back, 0 bases at V and 2 bases at J, with 8 bases in the middle. This CDR3 comprises 14 residues. The germline V gene has CDR1 SGHRS and CDR2 YFSETQ. DNA of the CDR3: TGCGCCAGCAGCTTGGAGCAGGGGCAAGAGACCCAGTACTTC. The encoded protein is CASSLEQGQETQYF.

V and J are TRBV27 and TRBJ2-3, with D hard to call. This CDR3 region has 10 residues. Germline V gene data show CDR1 as MNHEY and CDR2 as SMNVEV (reference sequence). The germline V and J ends were trimmed by 9 bases and 3 bases, with 4 bases remaining between them. The CDR3 sequence: CARSTDTQYF. In DNA form, the CDR3 reads TGTGCCAGATCTACAGATACGCAGTATTTT.

The V gene is TRBV7-9, the J gene TRBJ1-2; 8 nucleotides agree with TRBD1. Germline-derived CDR1 and CDR2 are SEHNR and FQNEAQ (reference sequence). After removal of 5 bases from V and 4 bases from J, the junction contained 6 bases not matched to a gene. The CDR3 is made up of 14 amino acids. This CDR3 reads CASSPGGASYGYTF. The CDR3 nucleotides are TGTGCCAGCAGCCCAGGGGGCGCTAGCTATGGCTACACCTTC.

The chain uses TRBV7-2 and TRBJ1-5, with 9 bases matching TRBD1. Germline loops: CDR1 SGHTA, CDR2 FQGNSA. The CDR3 runs 14 residues. V gave up 5 bases and J gave up 7 bases; unmatched junction bases: 6. The CDR3 here is CASSHRGLEQPQHF. In DNA, the CDR3 is TGTGCCAGCAGCCACAGGGGGCTAGAGCAGCCCCAGCATTTT. Together with reference TRBV7-2 and TRBJ1-5, the CDR3 gives the full variable domain: GAGVSQSPSNKVTEKGKDVELRCDPISGHTALYWYRQSLGQGLEFLIYFQGNSAPDKSGLPSDRFSAERTGGSVSTLTIQRTQQEDSAVYLCASSHRGLEQPQHFGDGTRLSIL.

The chain combines TRBV7-2 with TRBJ1-6; 7 bases agree with TRBD1. Trimming took 6 bases from V and 8 from J; bases not matched to a gene: 10. The CDR3 is 15 residues long. The germline V gene encodes CDR1 SGHTA and CDR2 FQGNSA. CDR3: CASSSRTGRDSPLHF. The CDR3 DNA reads as TGTGCCAGCAGTTCTCGGACAGGTCGGGATTCACCCCTCCACTTT.

The rearrangement joins TRBV11-2 to TRBJ1-2; D unresolved. Germline V gene data show CDR1 as SGHAT and CDR2 as FQNNGV. The CDR3 contains 13 residues. Trimming removed 1 base from V and 5 bases from J, with 8 bases in between. This CDR3 reads CASSLASGYGYTF. Here the CDR3 DNA reads TGTGCCAGCAGCTTAGCTTCGGGGTATGGCTACACCTTC. The full variable domain, its missing parts supplied by reference TRBV11-2 and TRBJ1-2, is EAGVAQSPRYKIIEKRQSVAFWCNPISGHATLYWYQQILGQGPKLLIQFQNNGVVDDSQLPKDRFSAERLKGVDSTLKIQPAKLEDSAVYLCASSLASGYGYTFGSGTRLTVV.

V gene TRBV11-3 combines with J gene TRBJ1-2, with D tentatively TRBD1 (6 bases). Germline CDR1 is SGHNT and CDR2 is YENEEA. The CDR3 length is 14 residues. V was cut by 5 bases and J by 4 bases, with 14 bases left in between. The CDR3 sequence: CASSPRTDAYGYTF. In DNA form, the CDR3 reads TGTGCCAGCAGCCCCCGGACAGACGCCTATGGCTACACCTTC.

The chain's CDR3 is CASSLVSTGLYGYTF. In DNA, the CDR3 is TGTGCCAGCAGCTTAGTTAGTACAGGCCTCTATGGCTACACCTTC. The J gene is TRBJ1-2, the V gene TRBV7-9; perhaps TRBD1 as D (5 bases). The V end lost 1 base, the J end lost 4 bases, and 13 bases lay between the germline ends. This CDR3 region has 15 residues. Germline CDR1 is SEHNR and CDR2 is FQNEAQ (reference sequence).

This clone was counted a few times. The chain recombines TRBV10-2 with TRBJ2-3; a possible D gene is TRBD1 (6 bases). The germline CDR1 and CDR2 sequences are WSHSY and SAAADI. With 3 bases removed from V and 4 bases from J, the gap between germline ends came to 14 bases. This CDR3 is built from 15 residues. Written as DNA, the CDR3 is TGCGCCAGCAGTGACAGGGGCCGGCGGGCAGATACGCAGTATTTT. It yields the protein CASSDRGRRADTQYF.

The rearrangement joins TRBV27 to TRBJ1-1, with 8 bases that match TRBD1. Trimming at V came to 6 bases and at J to 0 bases, leaving 3 bases not matched to a gene. The CDR3 contains 14 residues. CDR1 is MNHEY, CDR2 SMNVEV, per germline (reference sequence). This CDR3 is CASRGTGMNTEAFF. CDR3 DNA sequence: TGTGCCAGCAGAGGGACAGGAATGAACACTGAAGCTTTCTTT.